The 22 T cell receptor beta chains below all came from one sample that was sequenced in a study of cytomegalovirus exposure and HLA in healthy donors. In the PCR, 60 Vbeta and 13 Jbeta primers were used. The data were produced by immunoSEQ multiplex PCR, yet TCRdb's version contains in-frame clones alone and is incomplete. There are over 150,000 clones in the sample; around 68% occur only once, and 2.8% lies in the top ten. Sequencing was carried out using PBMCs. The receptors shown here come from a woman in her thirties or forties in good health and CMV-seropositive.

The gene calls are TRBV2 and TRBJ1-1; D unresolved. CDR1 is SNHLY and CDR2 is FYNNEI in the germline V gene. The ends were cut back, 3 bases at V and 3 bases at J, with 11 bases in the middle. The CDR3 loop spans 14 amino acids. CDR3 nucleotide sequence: TGTGCCAGCAGTGAGGACTTACTTTACACTGAAGCTTTCTTT. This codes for CASSEDLLYTEAFF.

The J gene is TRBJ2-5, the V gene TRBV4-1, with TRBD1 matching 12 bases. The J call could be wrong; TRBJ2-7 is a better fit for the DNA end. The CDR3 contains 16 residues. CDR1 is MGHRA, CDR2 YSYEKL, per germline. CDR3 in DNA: TGCGCCAGCAGCCAGAGACGGGACAGGGGGCTCTACGAGCAGTACTTC. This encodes CASSQRRDRGLYEQYF.

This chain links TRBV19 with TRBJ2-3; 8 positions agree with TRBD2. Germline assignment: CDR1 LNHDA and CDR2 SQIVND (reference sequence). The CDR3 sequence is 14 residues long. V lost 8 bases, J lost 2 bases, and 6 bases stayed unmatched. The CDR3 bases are TGTGCCAGTGGTAAGACTAGCGTCACAGATACGCAGTATTTT. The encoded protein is CASGKTSVTDTQYF.

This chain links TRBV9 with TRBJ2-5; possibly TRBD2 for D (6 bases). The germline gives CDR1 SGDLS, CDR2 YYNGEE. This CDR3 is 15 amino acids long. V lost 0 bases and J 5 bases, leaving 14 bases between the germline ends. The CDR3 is CASSVDSGERETQYF. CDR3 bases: TGTGCCAGCAGCGTAGATTCGGGAGAAAGGGAGACCCAGTACTTC.

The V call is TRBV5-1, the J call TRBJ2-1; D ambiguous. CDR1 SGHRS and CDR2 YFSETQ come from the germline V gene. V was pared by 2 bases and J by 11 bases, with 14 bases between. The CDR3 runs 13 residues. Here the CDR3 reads CASSFEPGQKQFF. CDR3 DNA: TGCGCCAGCAGCTTCGAACCGGGTCAGAAGCAGTTCTTC.

The DNA for the CDR3 is TGCGCCAGCAGCCAAGAGGCAGGGAACCCGCTATCACCCCTCCACTTT. Protein product: CASSQEAGNPLSPLHF. The chain has TRBV4-3 and TRBJ1-6; weak D call: TRBD1 (5 bases). V was shortened by 0 bases and J by 10 bases, with 16 bases between the two germline ends. Germline CDR1 reads LGHNA; CDR2 reads YSLEER. The CDR3 has 16 residues.

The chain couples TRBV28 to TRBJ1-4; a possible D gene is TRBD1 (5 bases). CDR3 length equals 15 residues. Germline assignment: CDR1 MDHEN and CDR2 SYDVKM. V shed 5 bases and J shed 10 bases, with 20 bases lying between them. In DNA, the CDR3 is TGTGCCAGCAGTATAAGCCTCGGGGGGGAGGGAAAACTGTTTTTT. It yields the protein CASSISLGGEGKLFF.

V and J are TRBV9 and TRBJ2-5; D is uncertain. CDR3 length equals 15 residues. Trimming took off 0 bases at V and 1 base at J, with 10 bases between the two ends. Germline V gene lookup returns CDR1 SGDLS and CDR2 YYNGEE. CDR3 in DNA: TGTGCCAGCAGCGTAGCTCCGGCTAGCCAAGAGACCCAGTACTTC. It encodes CASSVAPASQETQYF.

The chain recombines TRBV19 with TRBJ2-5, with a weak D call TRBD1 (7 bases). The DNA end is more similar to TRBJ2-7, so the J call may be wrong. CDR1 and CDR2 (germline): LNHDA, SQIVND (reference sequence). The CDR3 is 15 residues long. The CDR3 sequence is CASSISGGKAYEQYF. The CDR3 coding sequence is TGTGCCAGTAGTATATCAGGGGGGAAGGCCTACGAGCAGTACTTC.

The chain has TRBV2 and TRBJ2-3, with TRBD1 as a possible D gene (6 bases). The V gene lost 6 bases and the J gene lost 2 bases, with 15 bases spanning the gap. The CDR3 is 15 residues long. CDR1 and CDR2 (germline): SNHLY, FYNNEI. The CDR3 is CASRGDRFNTDTQYF. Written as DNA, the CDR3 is TGTGCCAGCAGGGGCGACAGGTTCAACACAGATACGCAGTATTTT.

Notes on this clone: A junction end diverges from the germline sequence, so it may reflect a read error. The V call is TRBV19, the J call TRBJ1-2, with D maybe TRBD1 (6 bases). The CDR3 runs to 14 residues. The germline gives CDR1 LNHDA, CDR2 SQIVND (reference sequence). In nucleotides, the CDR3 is TGTGCCAGTAGTATGCAACAGGGAAATCGTGGCTACCCCTTC. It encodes CASSMQQGNRGYPF.

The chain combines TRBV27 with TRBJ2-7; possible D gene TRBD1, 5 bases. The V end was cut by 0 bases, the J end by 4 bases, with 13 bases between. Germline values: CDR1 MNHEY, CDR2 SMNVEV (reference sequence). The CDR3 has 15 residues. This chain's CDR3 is CASSLSAGQMYEQYF. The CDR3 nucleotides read TGTGCCAGCAGTTTATCTGCAGGGCAAATGTACGAGCAGTACTTC.

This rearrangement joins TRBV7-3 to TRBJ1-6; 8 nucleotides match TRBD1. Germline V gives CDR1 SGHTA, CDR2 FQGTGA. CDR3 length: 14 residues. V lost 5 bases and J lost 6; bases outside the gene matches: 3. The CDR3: CASSPGQVNSPLHF. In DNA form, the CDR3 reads TGTGCCAGCAGCCCGGGACAGGTTAATTCACCCCTCCACTTT.

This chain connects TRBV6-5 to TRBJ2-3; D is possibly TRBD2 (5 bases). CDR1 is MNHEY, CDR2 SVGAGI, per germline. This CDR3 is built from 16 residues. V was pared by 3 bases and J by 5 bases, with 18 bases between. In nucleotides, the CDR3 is TGTGCCAGCAGTTATTCCGGGAAAAGAATGGGAGATACGCAGTATTTT. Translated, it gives CASSYSGKRMGDTQYF.

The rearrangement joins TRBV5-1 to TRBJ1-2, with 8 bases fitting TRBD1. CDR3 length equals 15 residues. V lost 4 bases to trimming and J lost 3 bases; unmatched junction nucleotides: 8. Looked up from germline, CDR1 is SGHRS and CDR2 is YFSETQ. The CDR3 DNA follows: TGCGCCAGCAGCAGCGCGGGACAGGATTACTATGGCTACACCTTC. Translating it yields CASSSAGQDYYGYTF.

The CDR3 spells CASSPGGLAVREQYF. Here the CDR3 DNA reads TGTGCCAGCAGCCCGGGGGGACTAGCGGTCCGCGAGCAGTACTTC. The V and J genes are TRBV9 and TRBJ2-7, with 11 bases aligning to TRBD2. The CDR3 contains 15 residues. Germline V gene sequence: CDR1 SGDLS, CDR2 YYNGEE. V was clipped by 4 bases and J by 6 bases; unmatched bases: 9.

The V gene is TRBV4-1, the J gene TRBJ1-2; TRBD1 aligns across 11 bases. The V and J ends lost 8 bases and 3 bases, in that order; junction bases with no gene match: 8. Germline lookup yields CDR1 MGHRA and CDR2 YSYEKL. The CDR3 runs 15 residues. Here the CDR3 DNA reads TGCGCCAGCTCCCGAAGGACAGGGGGCGACTATGGCTACACCTTC. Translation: CASSRRTGGDYGYTF.

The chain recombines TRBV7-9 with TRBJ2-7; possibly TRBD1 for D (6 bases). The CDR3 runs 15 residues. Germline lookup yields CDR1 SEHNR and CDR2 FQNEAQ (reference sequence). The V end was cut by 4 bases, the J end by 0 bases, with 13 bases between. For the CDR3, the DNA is TGTGCCAGCAGCTCCGACAGGAGGAGCTCCTACGAGCAGTACTTC. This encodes CASSSDRRSSYEQYF.

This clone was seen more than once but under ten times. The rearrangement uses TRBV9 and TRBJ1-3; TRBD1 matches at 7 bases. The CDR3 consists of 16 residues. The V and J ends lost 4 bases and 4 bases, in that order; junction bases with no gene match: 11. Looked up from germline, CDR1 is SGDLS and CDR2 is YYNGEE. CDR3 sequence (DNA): TGTGCCAGCAGCCTTCTTGCGACAGGGACCGGAAACACCATATATTTT. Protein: CASSLLATGTGNTIYF.

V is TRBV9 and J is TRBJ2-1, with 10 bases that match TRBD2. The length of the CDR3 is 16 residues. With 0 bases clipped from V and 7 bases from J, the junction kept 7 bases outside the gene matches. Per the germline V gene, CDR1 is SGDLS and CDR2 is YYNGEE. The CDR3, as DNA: TGTGCCAGCAGCGTAGATCCTAGCGGGAGAGCTAATGAGCAGTTCTTC. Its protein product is CASSVDPSGRANEQFF.

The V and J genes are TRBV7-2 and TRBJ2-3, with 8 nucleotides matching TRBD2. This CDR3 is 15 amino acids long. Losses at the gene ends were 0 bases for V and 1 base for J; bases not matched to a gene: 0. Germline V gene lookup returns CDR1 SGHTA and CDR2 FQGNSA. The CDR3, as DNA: TGTGCCAGCAGCTTAGCTAGCGGGGGCACAGATACGCAGTATTTT. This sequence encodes CASSLASGGTDTQYF.

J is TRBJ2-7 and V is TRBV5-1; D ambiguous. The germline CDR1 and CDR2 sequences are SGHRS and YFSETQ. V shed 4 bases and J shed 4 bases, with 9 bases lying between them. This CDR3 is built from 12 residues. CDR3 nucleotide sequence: TGCGCCAGCAGCGCCACTCGGTACGAGCAGTACTTC. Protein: CASSATRYEQYF. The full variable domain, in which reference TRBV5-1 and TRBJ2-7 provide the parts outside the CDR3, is KAGVTQTPRYLIKTRGQQVTLSCSPISGHRSVSWYQQTPGQGLQFLFEYFSETQRNKGNFPGRFSGRQFSNSRSEMNVSTLELGDSALYLCASSATRYEQYFGPGTRLTVT.